These 24 T cell receptor beta chains came from one sample sequenced in a study of blood T cell repertoires in COVID-19. Measured with immunoSEQ multiplex PCR; TCRdb has only the in-frame clones, and not every one. The repertoire consists of about 40,000 clones, with approximately 90% occurring once and the leading ten covering about 2.4%. Specimen: peripheral blood. All receptors derive from a human donor in a cohort sampled during active COVID-19.

The rearrangement links TRBV11-2 to TRBJ1-2, with D uncertain. The CDR3 is made up of 11 amino acids. Trimming stripped 1 base from V and 6 bases from J, with 3 bases between. Germline CDR1 SGHAT, CDR2 FQNNGV. The chain's CDR3 is CASSLVNGYTF. The CDR3 DNA reads as TGTGCCAGCAGCTTAGTAAATGGCTACACCTTC.

The chain couples TRBV9 to TRBJ1-2; weak D call: TRBD1 (6 bases). This CDR3 has 13 amino acids. Germline V CDR1 and CDR2: SGDLS, YYNGEE. V was pared by 2 bases and J by 5 bases, with 10 bases between. The CDR3 DNA follows: TGTGCCAGCAGCGTCGACAGGAGGTATGGCTACACCTTC. This encodes CASSVDRRYGYTF.

V is TRBV27 and J is TRBJ1-2; the match to TRBD1 covers 7 bases. The CDR3 covers 15 residues. Per germline, CDR1 MNHEY and CDR2 SMNVEV (reference sequence). With 0 bases clipped from V and 2 bases from J, the junction kept 3 bases outside the gene matches. CDR3 in amino acids: CASSLSGTANYGYTF. DNA for the CDR3: TGTGCCAGCAGTTTATCGGGGACAGCGAACTATGGCTACACCTTC.

The table lists this clone with a count of one. The V and J genes are TRBV6-6 and TRBJ2-1; D is perhaps TRBD1 (6 bases). Per the germline V gene, CDR1 is MNHNY and CDR2 is SVGAGI (reference sequence). This CDR3 comprises 16 residues. The V end was cut by 7 bases, the J end by 6 bases, with 22 bases between. The CDR3 DNA is TGTGCCAGCACCCCGATCTTGGAAACAGGGAGCAATGAGCAGTTCTTC. It codes for CASTPILETGSNEQFF.

The chain combines TRBV14 with TRBJ2-7; tentative D call: TRBD1 (5 bases). This CDR3 spans 15 amino acids. Trimming cost V 1 base and J 0 bases, with 10 bases left between them. The germline gives CDR1 SGHDN, CDR2 FVKESK. The CDR3 loop is CASSQVAGHSYEQYF. The CDR3 DNA reads as TGTGCCAGCAGCCAAGTTGCAGGGCACTCCTACGAGCAGTACTTC.

The chain recombines TRBV29-1 with TRBJ1-1; D call uncertain. The germline gives CDR1 SQVTM, CDR2 ANQGSEA. Trimming took off 4 bases at V and 0 bases at J, with 9 bases between the two ends. The CDR3 extends over 13 amino acids. DNA for the CDR3: TGCAGCGTTGGCCCGGGGTTGAACACTGAAGCTTTCTTT. This encodes CSVGPGLNTEAFF.

The rearrangement joins TRBV10-3 to TRBJ2-1, with 8 bases fitting TRBD1. This CDR3 spans 14 amino acids. V lost 3 bases, J lost 10 bases, and 8 bases stayed unmatched. Germline V gives CDR1 ENHRY, CDR2 SYGVKD. As DNA, the CDR3 is TGTGCCATCAGTGAACAGTCAGGGGGCAGAGAGCAGTTCTTC. Translated, it gives CAISEQSGGREQFF.

The chain has TRBV6-6 and TRBJ2-5; 11 positions match TRBD1. Germline V gene lookup returns CDR1 MNHNY and CDR2 SVGAGI (reference sequence). V lost 10 bases to trimming and J lost 5 bases; unmatched junction nucleotides: 12. This CDR3 contains 15 residues. The CDR3 protein is CATTGTGGQGETQYF. In DNA, the CDR3 is TGTGCCACCACGGGGACAGGGGGGCAAGGGGAGACCCAGTACTTC.

The genes are TRBV27 and TRBJ1-1, with 7 bases matching TRBD1. The J segment lost 1 base and the V segment lost 6 bases, leaving 5 bases of the junction unmatched. The CDR3 is made up of 14 amino acids. The germline V gene has CDR1 MNHEY and CDR2 SMNVEV (reference sequence). CDR3 amino acids: CASRFGTANTEAFF. CDR3 in DNA: TGTGCCAGCAGATTCGGGACAGCGAACACTGAAGCTTTCTTT.

The chain is built from TRBV11-3 and TRBJ2-7, with D tentatively TRBD2 (5 bases). The V gene lost 5 bases and the J gene lost 3 bases, with 11 bases spanning the gap. This CDR3 is 13 amino acids long. From germline, CDR1 is SGHNT and CDR2 YENEEA. The CDR3 here is CASSPGVNYEQYF. CDR3 in DNA: TGTGCCAGCAGCCCCGGGGTAAACTACGAGCAGTACTTC.

This chain connects TRBV5-6 to TRBJ2-7; D may be TRBD2 (5 bases). The germline CDR1 and CDR2 sequences are SGHDT and YYEEEE. Trimming shortened V by 4 bases and J by 7 bases, and 18 bases separated the two germline ends. This CDR3 has 14 amino acids. The CDR3 nucleotides are TGTGCCAGCAGCCTGAGTACACCTAGCCGAGAGCAGTACTTC. This encodes CASSLSTPSREQYF.

This clone came up once. The V call is TRBV7-3, the J call TRBJ2-3; 8 bases match TRBD1. Germline V lookup: CDR1 SGHTA, CDR2 FQGTGA. Germline trimming cut 3 bases from V and 1 base from J; bases unmatched to any gene: 6. This CDR3 is built from 16 residues. The chain's CDR3 is CASSLQGALGTDTQYF. The DNA for the CDR3 is TGTGCCAGCAGCTTGCAGGGGGCGCTGGGCACAGATACGCAGTATTTT.

The chain has TRBV7-3 and TRBJ2-3; possible D gene TRBD1, 6 bases. Germline CDR1 and CDR2: SGHTA and FQGTGA. V lost 5 bases to trimming and J lost 2 bases, with 14 bases between them. CDR3 length equals 15 residues. The CDR3 protein is CASSLGTHSTDTQYF. The DNA for the CDR3 is TGTGCCAGCAGCCTCGGGACACACTCCACAGATACGCAGTATTTT.

By its share, this clone is medium-sized. Other nucleotide sequences in the sample specify the same CDR3. CDR3 sequence: CASSIGTGPYEQYF. The CDR3 DNA reads TGTGCCAGTAGTATCGGGACAGGACCCTACGAGCAGTACTTC. This sequence joins TRBV19 and TRBJ2-7, with 8 bases that match TRBD1. The junction had 3 bases not matched to a gene; V was cut back by 3 bases and J by 2 bases. Germline loops: CDR1 LNHDA, CDR2 SQIVND (reference sequence). The CDR3 is 14 residues long.

The chain joins TRBV18 to TRBJ1-6; D is perhaps TRBD1 (5 bases). This CDR3 is built from 16 residues. In germline, CDR1 is KGHSH, CDR2 LQKENI. The germline V and J ends were trimmed by 4 bases and 5 bases, with 15 bases remaining between them. The DNA for the CDR3 is TGTGCCAGCTCACTAGCGACGGGACTCGATAATTCACCCCTCCACTTT. Translation: CASSLATGLDNSPLHF. Full variable domain (remainder filled in from reference TRBV18 and TRBJ1-6): NAGVMQNPRHLVRRRGQEARLRCSPMKGHSHVYWYRQLPEEGLKFMVYLQKENIIDESGMPKERFSAEFPKEGPSILRIQQVVRGDSAAYFCASSLATGLDNSPLHFGNGTRLTVT.

This clone was seen a single time. The chain links TRBV10-3 to TRBJ2-3; D is possibly TRBD2 (5 bases). V lost 6 bases and J lost 3, with 13 bases in between. Germline CDR1 ENHRY, CDR2 SYGVKD. The CDR3 is made up of 14 amino acids. The CDR3 DNA is TGTGCCATCAGCCCCGGGATTGCTACAGATACGCAGTATTTT. Protein: CAISPGIATDTQYF.

The rearrangement uses TRBV27 and TRBJ1-2; 7 bases map to TRBD1. Per the germline V gene, CDR1 is MNHEY and CDR2 is SMNVEV (reference sequence). V gave up 5 bases and J gave up 4 bases; unmatched junction bases: 7. The CDR3 spans 14 residues. The CDR3 nucleotides are TGTGCCAGCAGTAGGACAGGAGCCTCCTATGGCTACACCTTC. This codes for CASSRTGASYGYTF.

V usage is TRBV19 and J usage is TRBJ1-5; 8 bases agree with TRBD1. The J segment lost 2 bases and the V segment lost 4 bases, leaving 7 bases of the junction unmatched. Per germline, CDR1 LNHDA and CDR2 SQIVND (reference sequence). The CDR3 length is 16 residues. CDR3 nucleotide sequence: TGTGCCAGTAGTACCCGACAGGGGTTTGGCAATCAGCCCCAGCATTTT. Its protein is CASSTRQGFGNQPQHF.

The rearrangement uses TRBV19 and TRBJ1-2; TRBD1 matches at 7 bases. The CDR3 contains 17 residues. After removal of 4 bases from V and 7 bases from J, the junction contained 18 bases not matched to a gene. Per germline, CDR1 LNHDA and CDR2 SQIVND (reference sequence). CDR3 region: CASSSPDRSSGGFGYTF. The CDR3, as DNA: TGTGCCAGTAGTAGTCCGGACAGGTCGTCCGGTGGCTTTGGCTACACCTTC.

This chain connects TRBV6-5 to TRBJ1-6; weak D call: TRBD1 (5 bases). Germline assignment: CDR1 MNHEY and CDR2 SVGAGI. The length of the CDR3 is 14 residues. Trimming removed 6 bases at V and 7 bases at J, with 13 bases between. CDR3 DNA: TGTGCCAGCAGGGCGGGGGGTGACAATTCACCCCTCCACTTT. Amino acid sequence: CASRAGGDNSPLHF.

The chain carries TRBV7-9 and TRBJ2-7, with D perhaps TRBD2 (6 bases). Germline CDR1 is SEHNR and CDR2 is FQNEAQ (reference sequence). The CDR3 has 16 residues. The V end was cut by 2 bases, the J end by 3 bases, with 17 bases between. This CDR3 reads CASSLSGPGAFYEQYF. The CDR3 nucleotides read TGTGCCAGCAGCTTAAGCGGGCCGGGAGCTTTCTACGAGCAGTACTTC.

The V gene is TRBV6-5, the J gene TRBJ2-4; D is perhaps TRBD1 (6 bases). The length of the CDR3 is 15 residues. The germline CDR1 and CDR2 sequences are MNHEY and SVGAGI. V dropped 5 bases and J dropped 6 bases, with 17 bases sitting between them. The CDR3 DNA sequence: TGTGCCAGCAGTCGACTAACGGGACAACTAAACATTCAGTACTTC. This codes for CASSRLTGQLNIQYF.

The V call is TRBV19, the J call TRBJ1-5, with a possible D match to TRBD1 (5 bases). With 10 bases removed from V and 2 bases from J, the gap between germline ends came to 21 bases. Per the germline V gene, CDR1 is LNHDA and CDR2 is SQIVND (reference sequence). The CDR3 has 16 residues. CDR3 DNA sequence: TGTGCCAATCTTATCAGGGAGGGAATCGGCAATCAGCCCCAGCATTTT. This codes for CANLIREGIGNQPQHF.

The genes are TRBV5-6 and TRBJ1-1; D is possibly TRBD1 (6 bases). This CDR3 is built from 15 residues. V gave up 3 bases and J gave up 5 bases, with 17 bases separating them. The germline CDR1 and CDR2 sequences are SGHDT and YYEEEE. As DNA, the CDR3 is TGTGCCAGCAGCTCCAGGGGCGCAGGAGTAACTGAAGCTTTCTTT. This codes for CASSSRGAGVTEAFF.